The clone carrying this T cell receptor beta chain turned up a few times. A second PCR, run for roughly 7 to 12 cycles, used a sample-barcoded 5' primer plus a J-beta primer mix. A template-switch adaptor that had 12 random nucleotides put a tag on each cDNA molecule. TCRdb called the 5' RACE reads again in MiXCR, with one record for every CDR3 protein. This sample has 1,500,000 or so distinct CDR3 sequences, with 40% to 45% found just once. These data come from a study of blood T cells in healthy people across ages. Each sample yielded at least 5 micrograms of PBMC total RNA. The V end lost 5 bases, the J end lost 0 bases, and 14 bases lay between the germline ends. The CDR3 consists of 17 residues. Germline loops: CDR1 SGHVS, CDR2 FNYEAQ.

V gene TRBV7-6 combines with J gene TRBJ2-6; the D gene is possibly TRBD2 (6 bases). Sequencing input: blood. This clonotype was sampled from a woman in her late teens or twenties in good health. CDR3 in DNA: TGTGCCAGCAGCGGGGGGACGCTTAACTCTGGGGCCAACGTCCTGACTTTC. Its translation: CASSGGTLNSGANVLTF.